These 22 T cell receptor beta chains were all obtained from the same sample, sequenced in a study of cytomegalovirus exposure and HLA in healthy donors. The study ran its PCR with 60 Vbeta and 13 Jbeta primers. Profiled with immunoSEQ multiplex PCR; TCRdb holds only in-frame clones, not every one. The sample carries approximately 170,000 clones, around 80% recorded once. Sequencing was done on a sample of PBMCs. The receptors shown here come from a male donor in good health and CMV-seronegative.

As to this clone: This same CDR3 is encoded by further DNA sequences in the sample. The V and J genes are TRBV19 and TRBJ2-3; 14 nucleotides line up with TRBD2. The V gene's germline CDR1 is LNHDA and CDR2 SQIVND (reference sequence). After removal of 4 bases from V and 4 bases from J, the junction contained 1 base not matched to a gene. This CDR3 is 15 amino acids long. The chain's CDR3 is CASSRLAGGPDTQYF. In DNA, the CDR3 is TGTGCCAGTAGTAGACTAGCGGGGGGGCCAGATACGCAGTATTTT.

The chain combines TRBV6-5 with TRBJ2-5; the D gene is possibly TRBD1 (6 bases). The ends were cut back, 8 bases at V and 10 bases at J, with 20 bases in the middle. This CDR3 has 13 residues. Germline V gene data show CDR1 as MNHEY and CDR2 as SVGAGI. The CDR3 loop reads CASGQGLNGGQYF. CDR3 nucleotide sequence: TGTGCCAGCGGCCAGGGGTTAAATGGGGGCCAGTACTTC.

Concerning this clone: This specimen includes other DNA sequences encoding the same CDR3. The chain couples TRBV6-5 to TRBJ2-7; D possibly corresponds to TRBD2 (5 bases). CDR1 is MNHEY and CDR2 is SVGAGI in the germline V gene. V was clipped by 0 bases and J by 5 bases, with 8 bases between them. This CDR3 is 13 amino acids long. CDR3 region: CASSYSTGNEQYF. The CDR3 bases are TGTGCCAGCAGTTACTCGACGGGGAACGAGCAGTACTTC.

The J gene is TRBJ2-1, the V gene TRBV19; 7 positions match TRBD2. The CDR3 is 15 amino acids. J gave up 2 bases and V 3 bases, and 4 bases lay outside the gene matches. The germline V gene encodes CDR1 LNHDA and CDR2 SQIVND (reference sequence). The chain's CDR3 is CASSISSGTYNEQFF. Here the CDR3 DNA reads TGTGCCAGTAGTATTTCTAGCGGAACCTACAATGAGCAGTTCTTC. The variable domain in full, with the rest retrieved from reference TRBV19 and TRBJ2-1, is DGGITQSPKYLFRKEGQNVTLSCEQNLNHDAMYWYRQDPGQGLRLIYYSQIVNDFQKGDIAEGYSVSREKKESFPLTVTSAQKNPTAFYLCASSISSGTYNEQFFGPGTRLTVL.

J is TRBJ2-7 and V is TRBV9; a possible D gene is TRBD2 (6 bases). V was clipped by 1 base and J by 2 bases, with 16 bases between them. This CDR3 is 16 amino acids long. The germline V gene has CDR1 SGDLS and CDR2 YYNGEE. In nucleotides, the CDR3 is TGTGCCAGCAGCGTAAGTGGAGGGGTGGATACCTACGAGCAGTACTTC. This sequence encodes CASSVSGGVDTYEQYF.

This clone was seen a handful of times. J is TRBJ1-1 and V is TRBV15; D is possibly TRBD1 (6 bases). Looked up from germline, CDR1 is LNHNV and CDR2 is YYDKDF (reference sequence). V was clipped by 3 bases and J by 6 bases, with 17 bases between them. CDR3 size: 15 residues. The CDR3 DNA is TGTGCCACCAGCAGTCTGGAACAGGGATTCGCTGAAGCTTTCTTT. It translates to CATSSLEQGFAEAFF.

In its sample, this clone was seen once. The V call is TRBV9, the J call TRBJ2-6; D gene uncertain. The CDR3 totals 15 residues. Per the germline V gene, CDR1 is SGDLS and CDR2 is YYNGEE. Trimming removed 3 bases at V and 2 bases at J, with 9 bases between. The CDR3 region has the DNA TGTGCCAGCAGCGCAGCCCAGGCTGGGGCCAACGTCCTGACTTTC. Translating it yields CASSAAQAGANVLTF. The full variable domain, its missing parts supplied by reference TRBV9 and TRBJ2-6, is DSGVTQTPKHLITATGQRVTLRCSPRSGDLSVYWYQQSLDQGLQFLIQYYNGEERAKGNILERFSAQQFPDLHSELNLSSLELGDSALYFCASSAAQAGANVLTFGAGSRLTVL.

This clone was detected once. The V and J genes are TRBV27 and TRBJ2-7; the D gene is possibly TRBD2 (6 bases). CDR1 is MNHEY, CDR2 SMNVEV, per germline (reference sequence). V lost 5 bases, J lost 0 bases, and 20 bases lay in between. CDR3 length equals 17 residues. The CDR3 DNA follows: TGTGCCAGCAGTGCGGAGGGCCCGGGACCCAGCTCCTACGAGCAGTACTTC. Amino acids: CASSAEGPGPSSYEQYF.

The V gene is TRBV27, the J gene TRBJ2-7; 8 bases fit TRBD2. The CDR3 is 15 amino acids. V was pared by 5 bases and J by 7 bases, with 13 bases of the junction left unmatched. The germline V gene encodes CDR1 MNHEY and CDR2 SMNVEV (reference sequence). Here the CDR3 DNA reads TGTGCCAGCAGTCCGCGTGGGACTAGAGCCGAAGAGCAGTACTTC. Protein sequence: CASSPRGTRAEEQYF.

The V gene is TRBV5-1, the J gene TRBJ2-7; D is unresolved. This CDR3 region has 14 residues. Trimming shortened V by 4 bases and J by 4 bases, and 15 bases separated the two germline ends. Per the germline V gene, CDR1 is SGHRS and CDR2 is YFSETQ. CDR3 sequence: CASSPKSLDYEQYF. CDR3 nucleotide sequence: TGCGCCAGCAGCCCCAAGTCCCTAGATTACGAGCAGTACTTC.

The CDR3 sequence: CASSEAGANTEAFF. CDR3 in DNA: TGTGCCAGCAGTGAGGCAGGGGCTAACACTGAAGCTTTCTTT. The rearrangement uses TRBV6-1 and TRBJ1-1; weak D call: TRBD1 (6 bases). Between the trimmed V and J ends, which lost 3 bases and 2 bases, there was a span of 10 bases. The CDR3 contains 14 residues. Per germline, CDR1 MNHNS and CDR2 SASEGT.

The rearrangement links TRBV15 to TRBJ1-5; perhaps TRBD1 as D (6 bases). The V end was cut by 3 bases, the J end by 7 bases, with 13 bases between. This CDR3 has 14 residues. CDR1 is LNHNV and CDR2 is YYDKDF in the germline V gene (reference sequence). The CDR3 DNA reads TGTGCCACCAGCAGGATCAGGGGTGGGCAGCCCCAGCATTTT. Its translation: CATSRIRGGQPQHF.

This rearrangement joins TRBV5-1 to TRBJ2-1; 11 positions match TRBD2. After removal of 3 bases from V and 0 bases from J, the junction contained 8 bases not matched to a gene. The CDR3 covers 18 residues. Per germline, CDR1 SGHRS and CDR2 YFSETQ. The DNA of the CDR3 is TGCGCCAGCAGCTGGATCCTAGCGGGAGGCACCTCCTACAATGAGCAGTTCTTC. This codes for CASSWILAGGTSYNEQFF. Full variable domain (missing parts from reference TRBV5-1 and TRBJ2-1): KAGVTQTPRYLIKTRGQQVTLSCSPISGHRSVSWYQQTPGQGLQFLFEYFSETQRNKGNFPGRFSGRQFSNSRSEMNVSTLELGDSALYLCASSWILAGGTSYNEQFFGPGTRLTVL.

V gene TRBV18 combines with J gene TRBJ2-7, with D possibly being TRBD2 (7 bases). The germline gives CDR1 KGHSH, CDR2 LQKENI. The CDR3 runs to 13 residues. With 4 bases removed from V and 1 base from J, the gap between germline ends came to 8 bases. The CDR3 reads CASSQGGSYEQYF. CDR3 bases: TGTGCCAGCTCACAGGGGGGGTCCTACGAGCAGTACTTC.

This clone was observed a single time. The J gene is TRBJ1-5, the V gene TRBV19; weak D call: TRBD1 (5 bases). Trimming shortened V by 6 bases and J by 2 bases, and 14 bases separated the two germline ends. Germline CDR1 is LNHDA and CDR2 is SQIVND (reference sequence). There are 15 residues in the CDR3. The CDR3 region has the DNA TGTGCCAGTAGCCCGAAGATGACAGGCAATCAGCCCCAGCATTTT. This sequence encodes CASSPKMTGNQPQHF.

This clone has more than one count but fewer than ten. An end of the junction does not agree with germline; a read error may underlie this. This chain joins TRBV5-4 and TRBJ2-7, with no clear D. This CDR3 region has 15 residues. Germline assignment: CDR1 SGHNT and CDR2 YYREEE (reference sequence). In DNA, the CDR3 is TGCGCCAGCAGCCAAGATTCTGCCCCCTACTACGAGCAGTACTTC. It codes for CASSQDSAPYYEQYF.

DNA of the CDR3: TGTGCCAGCAGTTACTACCCCGTCCGAGACAATGAGCAGTTCTTC. This sequence encodes CASSYYPVRDNEQFF. The V and J genes are TRBV6-5 and TRBJ2-1; D is undetermined. CDR1 MNHEY and CDR2 SVGAGI come from the germline V gene. The CDR3 is 15 residues long. Between the trimmed V and J ends, which lost 1 base and 5 bases, there was a span of 12 bases.

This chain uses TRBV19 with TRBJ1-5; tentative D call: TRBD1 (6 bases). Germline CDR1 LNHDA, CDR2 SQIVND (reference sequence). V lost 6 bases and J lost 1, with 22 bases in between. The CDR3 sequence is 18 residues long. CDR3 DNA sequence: TGTGCCAGTAGCGTCAGGGGACCTGATATCTTCAGCAATCAGCCCCAGCATTTT. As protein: CASSVRGPDIFSNQPQHF.

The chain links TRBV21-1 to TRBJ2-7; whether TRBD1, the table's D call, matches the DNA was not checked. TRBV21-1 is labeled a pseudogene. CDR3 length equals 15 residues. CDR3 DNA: TGTGCCAGCCCGTACTCCGGGACAGGCTCTTACGAGCAGTACTTC. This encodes CASPYSGTGSYEQYF.

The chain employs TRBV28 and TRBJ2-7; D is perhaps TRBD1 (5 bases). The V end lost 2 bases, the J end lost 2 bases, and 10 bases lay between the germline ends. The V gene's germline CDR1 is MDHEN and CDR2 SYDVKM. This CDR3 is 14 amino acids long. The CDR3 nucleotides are TGTGCCAGCAGTTTAGTGGGGCCTACCTACGAGCAGTACTTC. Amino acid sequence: CASSLVGPTYEQYF.

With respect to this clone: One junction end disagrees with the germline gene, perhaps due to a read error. CDR3 in DNA: TGTGCCAGCAGCCTAGGGCGGACAGGAGGGACTAGTGAAAAACTGTTTTTT. Translation: CASSLGRTGGTSEKLFF. The rearrangement uses TRBV9 and TRBJ1-4; 7 bases are a match to TRBD1. This CDR3 is built from 17 residues. Per germline, CDR1 SGDLS and CDR2 YYNGEE.

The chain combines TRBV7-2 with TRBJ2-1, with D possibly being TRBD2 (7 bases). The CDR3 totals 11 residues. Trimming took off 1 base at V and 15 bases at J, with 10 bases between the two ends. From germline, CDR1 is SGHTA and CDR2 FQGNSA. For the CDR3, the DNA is TGTGCCAGCAGCTTAGGGGGAGGGGGGTTCTTC. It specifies CASSLGGGGFF.